These 9 T cell receptor beta chains were sequenced from one sample in a study of cytomegalovirus exposure and HLA in healthy donors. The PCR used 60 Vbeta and 13 Jbeta primers. Repertoires were generated with immunoSEQ multiplex PCR, while TCRdb's copy carries only in-frame clones and drops some. The sample lists some 140,000 clones, roughly 70% seen once, with about 2.1% in the top ten. The specimen was PBMCs. These receptors were obtained from a man aged 30 to 45 in good health and CMV-seronegative.

The chain combines TRBV7-9 with TRBJ2-1; 8 nucleotides align to TRBD2. Germline-derived CDR1 and CDR2 are SEHNR and FQNEAQ (reference sequence). The J segment lost 2 bases and the V segment lost 5 bases, leaving 5 bases of the junction unmatched. CDR3 length: 15 residues. This CDR3 is CASSMGLGAYNEQFF. The CDR3 DNA reads as TGTGCCAGCAGCATGGGACTAGGGGCCTACAATGAGCAGTTCTTC.

This clone was seen just once. This sequence joins TRBV6-5 and TRBJ1-5; 8 bases map to TRBD1. Trimming removed 8 bases from V and 7 bases from J; junction bases left unmatched: 7. CDR1 is MNHEY, CDR2 SVGAGI, per germline. The CDR3 is made up of 13 amino acids. CDR3 region: CASVTGVRQPQHF. The CDR3 bases are TGTGCCAGCGTGACAGGGGTGCGACAGCCCCAGCATTTT.

The chain joins TRBV28 to TRBJ2-7; 7 bases are a match to TRBD1. The CDR3 length is 13 residues. V lost 8 bases to trimming and J lost 3 bases; unmatched junction nucleotides: 7. Per germline, CDR1 MDHEN and CDR2 SYDVKM. The CDR3 bases are TGTGCCAGCCGCAGGGGGTCGAGCTACGAGCAGTACTTC. It is translated as CASRRGSSYEQYF.

The chain has TRBV5-1 and TRBJ1-1, with TRBD1 matching 7 bases. The CDR3 contains 15 residues. Trimming took 6 bases from V and 3 from J; bases not matched to a gene: 11. Looked up from germline, CDR1 is SGHRS and CDR2 is YFSETQ. The CDR3 sequence is CASTNRGDSDTEAFF. In nucleotides, the CDR3 is TGCGCCAGCACCAACAGGGGCGATTCGGACACTGAAGCTTTCTTT.

The chain carries TRBV30 and TRBJ2-1, with a tentative D call TRBD1 (6 bases). The CDR3 contains 15 residues. Germline CDR1 GTSNPN, CDR2 SVGIG (reference sequence). The V end lost 7 bases, the J end lost 6 bases, and 22 bases lay between the germline ends. CDR3 sequence: CASSIEGVLINEQFF. The CDR3, as DNA: TGTGCCTCCTCAATTGAGGGGGTTTTAATCAATGAGCAGTTCTTC.

This rearrangement joins TRBV4-2 to TRBJ2-5; 10 nucleotides agree with TRBD2. V shed 4 bases and J 1 base; nucleotides not matched to a gene: 9. This CDR3 comprises 17 residues. Germline V CDR1 and CDR2: LGHNA, YNFKEQ. CDR3 coding DNA: TGTGCCAGCAGCCTTGCGGTTAGCGGGGGGCTCCAAGAGACCCAGTACTTC. Translation gives CASSLAVSGGLQETQYF.

The V gene is TRBV20-1, the J gene TRBJ2-1; 7 bases align to TRBD1. The CDR3 has 11 residues. The V gene's germline CDR1 is DFQATT and CDR2 SNEGSKA (reference sequence). With V trimmed by 3 bases and J by 10 bases, 3 bases remained unmatched. The CDR3 nucleotides are TGCAGTGCTAGTCCGGACAGGGAGCAGTTCTTC. It is translated as CSASPDREQFF.

V is TRBV7-9 and J is TRBJ2-5; D possibly corresponds to TRBD1 (6 bases). CDR1 is SEHNR, CDR2 FQNEAQ, per germline (reference sequence). Trimming stripped 6 bases from V and 7 bases from J, with 18 bases between. This CDR3 contains 14 residues. The CDR3 region is CASSGNRAGGTQYF. In nucleotides, the CDR3 is TGTGCCAGCAGTGGGAACAGGGCTGGGGGGACCCAGTACTTC.

Written as DNA, the CDR3 is TGTGCCAGCAGCTTACAGGGGGTGGACTATGGCTACACCTTC. Its translation is CASSLQGVDYGYTF. The chain combines TRBV5-6 with TRBJ1-2; 8 nucleotides align to TRBD1. CDR1 SGHDT and CDR2 YYEEEE come from the germline V gene. The CDR3 sequence is 14 residues long. V was clipped by 2 bases and J by 3 bases; unmatched bases: 3.